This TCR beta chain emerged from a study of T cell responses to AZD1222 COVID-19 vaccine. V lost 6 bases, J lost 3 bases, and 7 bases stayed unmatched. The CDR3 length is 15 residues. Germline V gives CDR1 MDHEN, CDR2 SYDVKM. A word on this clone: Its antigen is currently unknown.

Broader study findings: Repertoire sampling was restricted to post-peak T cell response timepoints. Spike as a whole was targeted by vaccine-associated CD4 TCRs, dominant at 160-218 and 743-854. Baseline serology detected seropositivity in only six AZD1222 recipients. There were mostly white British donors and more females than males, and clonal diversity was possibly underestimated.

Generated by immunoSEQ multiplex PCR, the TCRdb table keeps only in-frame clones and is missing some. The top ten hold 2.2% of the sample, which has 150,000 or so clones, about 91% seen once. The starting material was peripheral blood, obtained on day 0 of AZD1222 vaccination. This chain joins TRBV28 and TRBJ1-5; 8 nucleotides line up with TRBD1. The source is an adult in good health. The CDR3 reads CASSRQGRNNQPQHF. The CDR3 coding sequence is TGTGCCAGCAGCCGACAGGGGCGGAACAATCAGCCCCAGCATTTT.